This record covers a single TCR beta chain. As yet, its antigen is unknown. The CDR3 contains 14 residues. The sample belongs to a study of monozygotic twins with inflammatory bowel disease. Regarding the study as a whole: For repertoire similarity, concordant twins did not differ from discordant twins, possibly because power was limited. The co-twins with IBD showed lower TCRbeta diversity (inverse Simpson) than their healthy siblings.

UMIs were attached via template switching, each with a 6-nucleotide sample barcode. Both TCRalpha and TCRbeta cDNA were subjected to two nested PCRs lasting roughly 16 and 10 cycles. TCRdb reanalyzed the 5' RACE reads, giving one entry per CDR3 protein sequence and no DNA. Here the sample table reports some 300,000 distinct CDR3 sequences. This TCR was recovered from a human donor with ulcerative colitis or Crohn's disease, or a healthy co-twin of an affected twin (not recorded which). The sequencing sample was made of blood. The chain combines TRBV12-3 or TRBV12-4 with TRBJ2-5; the TCRdb D gene call, TRBD1, has no DNA to confirm it. CDR3 amino acids: CASSLTGVRETQYF.